Listed below are T cell receptor beta chains from one sample, sequenced in a study of T cell repertoires in cytomegalovirus infection. MiXCR, applied by TCRdb to the reads, yields one record per CDR3 protein. This sample yields about 400,000 distinct CDR3 sequences, of which roughly 20% are seen a single time; around 8.6% belongs to the top ten. The sample consisted of PBMCs. The receptors come from a human donor in good health (CMV status not recorded). Some clones in this sample may be carry-over from other donors' samples. CDR3s leave out the opening cysteine and the closing phenylalanine or tryptophan. The order of the fields is D gene, J gene, V gene, CDR3 protein. A D gene is named only where the DNA matches it firmly.

>TRBD1|TRBJ2-3|TRBV6-5
ASSYRGTGSTDTQY
>-|TRBJ1-1|TRBV2
ASSVIGTEAF
>-|TRBJ2-7|TRBV6-2/TRBV6-3
ASRQLQLREEQY
>-|TRBJ2-7|TRBV3-1
ASSPRAGAGQY
>TRBD1|TRBJ1-2|TRBV20-1
SAADRVGYGYT
>-|TRBJ1-2|TRBV12-3/TRBV12-4
ASSPLGGEGYT
>-|TRBJ1-1|TRBV5-1
ASSLNQGGEAF
>-|TRBJ2-1|TRBV2
ASILNPGTAEQF
>-|TRBJ2-3|TRBV20-1
SASGAGPRTDTQY
>-|TRBJ2-2|TRBV24-1
ATAGSDGAGELF
>TRBD2|TRBJ2-1|TRBV5-1
ASAGTSGYNEQF
>-|TRBJ2-1|TRBV27
ASSGSYNEQF
>TRBD1|TRBJ2-5|TRBV11-2
ASSAGVRGPKY
>-|TRBJ1-5|TRBV19
ASSYGTVTGNQPQH
>-|TRBJ1-3|TRBV7-6
ASSLEGRAGNTIY
>TRBD1|TRBJ2-5|TRBV4-3
ASSQGQGAETQY
>-|TRBJ1-1|TRBV7-8
ASSPQGGLGGEAF
>-|TRBJ1-6|TRBV27
ASSGGEALH
>-|TRBJ2-7|TRBV7-6
ASSKDSMQY
>-|TRBJ1-1|TRBV19
ASSERLGLNTEAF
>TRBD2|TRBJ2-3|TRBV2
ASSEAASGFTDTQY
>TRBD2|TRBJ2-7|TRBV12-3/TRBV12-4
ASSLSARGGPEQY